One and the same sample provided the 27 T cell receptor beta chains below, sequenced in a study of personalized T cell therapy for brain tumors. Peptide-stimulated T cells supplied the RNA used for beta-chain CDR3 sequencing. Libraries were prepared by immunoSEQ multiplex PCR; TCRdb keeps only in-frame clonotypes and omits some of them. This table has about 1,800 clones, less than 25% appearing once. No antigen has been identified for these receptors. The sample consisted of a T cell product expanded with peptides in culture. The receptors here all came from a human donor with medulloblastoma.

This clone has a count of ten or more. The rearrangement joins TRBV4-1 to TRBJ2-1; 8 bases line up with TRBD2. Trimming took 0 bases from V and 7 from J; bases not matched to a gene: 8. CDR1 and CDR2 (germline): MGHRA, YSYEKL. This CDR3 has 16 amino acids. CDR3 residues: CASSQEGVAGTNEQFF. The CDR3, as DNA: TGCGCCAGCAGCCAAGAAGGGGTAGCGGGAACGAATGAGCAGTTCTTC.

This chain uses TRBV28 with TRBJ2-5, with 14 positions matching TRBD2. V was pared by 7 bases and J by 2 bases, with 3 bases of the junction left unmatched. The CDR3 spans 15 residues. Germline CDR1 and CDR2: MDHEN and SYDVKM. The CDR3, as DNA: TGTGCCAGCACACGGACTAGCGGGGGGCAAGAGACCCAGTACTTC. Amino acids: CASTRTSGGQETQYF.

By share, this clone counts as medium-sized (0.01 to 0.1%). This chain connects TRBV4-1 to TRBJ2-5, with D possibly TRBD2 on 7 matching bases. Deletions cut 1 base from V and 2 bases from J, with 11 bases between. Germline CDR1 is MGHRA and CDR2 is YSYEKL. This CDR3 has 15 amino acids. CDR3 loop: CASSQGGGPQETQYF. The CDR3 DNA reads as TGCGCCAGCAGCCAAGGGGGGGGGCCTCAAGAGACCCAGTACTTC.

The V call is TRBV21-1, the J call TRBJ2-5; the table's D gene call, TRBD1, was not cross checked with the DNA. TRBV21-1 is shown as a pseudogene. The CDR3 totals 17 residues. The CDR3 sequence is CASSKSLMEGGKETQYF. Here the CDR3 DNA reads TGTGCCAGCAGCAAATCTTTGATGGAAGGGGGAAAAGAGACCCAGTACTTC.

This clone has ten or more counts. This chain connects TRBV7-6 to TRBJ2-2; D might be TRBD2 (6 bases). Germline V gene lookup returns CDR1 SGHVS and CDR2 FNYEAQ. With 4 bases removed from V and 4 bases from J, the gap between germline ends came to 16 bases. This CDR3 has 16 amino acids. DNA for the CDR3: TGTGCCAGCAGCTCCCGCCCATCCGGGGGCACCGGGGAGCTGTTTTTT. This sequence encodes CASSSRPSGGTGELFF.

Points on this clone: The likely explanation is a read error, given a far larger clone one base away. At the DNA level, this CDR3 is encoded by other sequences in the same sample as well. The V call is TRBV4-1, the J call TRBJ2-1; 9 bases line up with TRBD1. Germline V gene sequence: CDR1 MGHRA, CDR2 YSYEKL. This CDR3 region has 15 residues. The CDR3 DNA reads TGCGCCAGAAGCCCACAGGGGGCCCTTTACAATGAGCAGTTCTTC. The encoded protein is CARSPQGALYNEQFF.

Only a few counts were recorded for this clone. This chain uses TRBV15 with TRBJ2-1; D remains ambiguous. This CDR3 contains 14 residues. In germline, CDR1 is LNHNV, CDR2 YYDKDF (reference sequence). The V end was cut by 1 base, the J end by 9 bases, with 13 bases between. The CDR3 protein is CATSRVKGRLEQFF. CDR3 nucleotide sequence: TGTGCCACCAGCAGAGTAAAGGGCCGGCTTGAGCAGTTCTTC. Drawing the rest from reference TRBV15 and TRBJ2-1, the complete variable domain is DAMVIQNPRYQVTQFGKPVTLSCSQTLNHNVMYWYQQKSSQAPKLLFHYYDKDFNNEADTPDNFQSRRPNTSFCFLDIRSPGLGDTAMYLCATSRVKGRLEQFFGPGTRLTVL.

This chain uses TRBV5-1 with TRBJ2-7; TRBD2 matches 7 bases. Germline CDR1 and CDR2: SGHRS and YFSETQ. This CDR3 is built from 16 residues. J lost 3 bases, V lost 2 bases, and 11 bases had no gene match. The CDR3 loop reads CASSFVGGPKRYEQYF. In DNA, the CDR3 is TGCGCCAGCAGCTTCGTGGGAGGGCCAAAACGCTACGAGCAGTACTTC.

V is TRBV5-1 and J is TRBJ1-4, with 10 bases aligning to TRBD1. The ends lost 5 bases at V and 8 bases at J; junction bases unmatched: 9. The length of the CDR3 is 15 residues. The germline V gene encodes CDR1 SGHRS and CDR2 YFSETQ. CDR3 DNA sequence: TGCGCCAGCAGACAAACCGGGACAGGGGCAGAAAAACTGTTTTTT. Protein product: CASRQTGTGAEKLFF.

The rearrangement links TRBV10-2 to TRBJ1-5; maybe TRBD1 (5 bases). CDR1 and CDR2 (germline): WSHSY, SAAADI. The CDR3 totals 14 residues. V lost 6 bases and J lost 11, with 20 bases in between. CDR3 coding DNA: TGCGCCAGCAGCACTGGGACCTATTCCGCCGCCCAGCATTTT. Protein sequence: CASSTGTYSAAQHF.

This clone appeared a few times. The chain combines TRBV7-9 with TRBJ2-7; D unresolved. Trimming took off 1 base at V and 6 bases at J, with 4 bases between the two ends. The CDR3 extends over 11 amino acids. Germline loops: CDR1 SEHNR, CDR2 FQNEAQ (reference sequence). The CDR3 DNA sequence: TGTGCCAGCAGCTTAGTATCCGAGCAGTACTTC. As protein: CASSLVSEQYF.

Judged by abundance, this clone is medium-sized. The junction departs from the called germline gene at one end, perhaps through a read error. DNA of the CDR3: TGTGCCACCAGCAGAGATCGGGGCAGTCAGAACTTC. It yields the protein CATSRDRGSQNF. The chain has TRBV15 and TRBJ2-7; D may be TRBD1 or TRBD2 (5 bases each). CDR1 LNHNV and CDR2 YYDKDF come from the germline V gene (reference sequence). The CDR3 spans 12 residues.

This clone is medium-sized. This chain joins TRBV28 and TRBJ2-1; perhaps D is TRBD1 or TRBD2 (5 bases each). Germline V gene lookup returns CDR1 MDHEN and CDR2 SYDVKM. V was cut by 6 bases and J by 10 bases, with 19 bases left in between. The CDR3 contains 14 residues. The CDR3 is CASRDRFGAGEQFF. CDR3 DNA: TGTGCCAGCAGAGACCGATTCGGGGCCGGAGAGCAGTTCTTC.

The rearrangement uses TRBV4-1 and TRBJ2-5; D might be TRBD2 (7 bases). The CDR3 extends over 15 amino acids. Germline V gives CDR1 MGHRA, CDR2 YSYEKL. The V end was cut by 11 bases, the J end by 2 bases, with 21 bases between. CDR3 DNA: TGCGCCCCCAGCCAAGGGGGGGGGCCTCAAGAGACCCAGTACTTC. This translates into CAPSQGGGPQETQYF.

The chain joins TRBV24-1 to TRBJ2-2, with D uncertain. The V end was cut by 9 bases, the J end by 8 bases, with 0 bases between. CDR1 and CDR2 (germline): KGHDR, SFDVKD. CDR3 size: 8 residues. The CDR3 sequence: CATGELFF. CDR3 nucleotide sequence: TGTGCCACCGGGGAGCTGTTTTTT.

This clone occurred once. A junction end diverges from the germline sequence, so it may reflect a read error. This chain connects TRBV6-6 to TRBJ1-4; tentatively, D is TRBD1 (5 bases). CDR1 is MNHNY, CDR2 SVGAGI, per germline (reference sequence). The CDR3 has 14 amino acids. The CDR3 DNA is TGTGCCAGCAGTAGCCCGAGGGGTCGGAATGAAAAACTTTTT. As protein: CASSSPRGRNEKLF.

The chain carries TRBV19 and TRBJ2-7; 8 bases map to TRBD1. CDR1 is LNHDA, CDR2 SQIVND, per germline (reference sequence). This CDR3 region has 16 residues. The V gene end was trimmed by 6 bases and the J gene end by 7 bases; junction bases not matched to a gene: 17. This CDR3 reads CASRQGASEGTGEQYF. The CDR3 DNA sequence: TGTGCCAGTAGGCAGGGGGCGAGTGAGGGGACGGGGGAGCAGTACTTC.

This clone was counted ten times or more. The gene calls are TRBV28 and TRBJ2-7; D is perhaps TRBD1 (5 bases). Trimming shortened V by 2 bases and J by 2 bases, and 13 bases separated the two germline ends. Germline-derived CDR1 and CDR2 are MDHEN and SYDVKM. The CDR3 runs 15 residues. The CDR3 nucleotides are TGTGCCAGCAGTTTACTGCAGGGTCCCACCTACGAGCAGTACTTC. This codes for CASSLLQGPTYEQYF.

This clone has a count of ten or more. The V gene is TRBV4-1, the J gene TRBJ2-7; D not certain. The CDR3 runs to 16 residues. Per the germline V gene, CDR1 is MGHRA and CDR2 is YSYEKL. V gave up 5 bases and J gave up 1 base, with 18 bases separating them. The CDR3 is CASSSAVLVESYEQYF. CDR3 DNA: TGCGCCAGCAGCTCGGCGGTGCTAGTTGAATCCTACGAGCAGTACTTC.

The gene calls are TRBV28 and TRBJ1-6; no clear D. V was clipped by 9 bases and J by 7 bases, with 16 bases between them. Germline assignment: CDR1 MDHEN and CDR2 SYDVKM. The CDR3 sequence is 14 residues long. The CDR3 region has the DNA TGTGCCAGTCACCGGACTGCGCCAAATTCACCCCTCCACTTT. Its protein is CASHRTAPNSPLHF. The variable domain in full, completed from reference TRBV28 and TRBJ1-6, reads DVKVTQSSRYLVKRTGEKVFLECVQDMDHENMFWYRQDPGLGLRLIYFSYDVKMKEKGDIPEGYSVSREKKERFSLILESASTNQTSMYLCASHRTAPNSPLHFGNGTRLTVT.

This clone showed up many times. The chain uses TRBV4-1 and TRBJ1-5; D ambiguous. This CDR3 is 16 amino acids long. Germline CDR1 MGHRA, CDR2 YSYEKL. Trimming took 4 bases from V and 5 from J, leaving 18 bases between them. The CDR3 region has the DNA TGCGCCAGCAGCCCCCGCGGTGTCAGAGACTATCAGCCCCAGCATTTT. Residues: CASSPRGVRDYQPQHF.

By its share, this clone is medium-sized. The chain joins TRBV4-1 to TRBJ1-3; D unclear. Germline CDR1 MGHRA, CDR2 YSYEKL. V dropped 1 base and J dropped 14 bases, with 9 bases sitting between them. CDR3 length equals 11 residues. CDR3 amino acids: CASSQVGTVYF. DNA of the CDR3: TGCGCCAGCAGCCAAGTCGGCACGGTATATTTT.

This clone was seen ten or more times. The chain couples TRBV29-1 to TRBJ1-1; tentatively, D is TRBD1 (6 bases). The CDR3 runs 15 residues. The germline gives CDR1 SQVTM, CDR2 ANQGSEA. V was trimmed by 4 bases and J by 0 bases, leaving 15 bases between them. CDR3 sequence reads: CSVVGGTFMNTEAFF. For the CDR3, the DNA is TGCAGCGTTGTTGGGGGGACATTCATGAACACTGAAGCTTTCTTT.

This clone was found many times. V gene TRBV7-9 combines with J gene TRBJ2-5, with 8 nucleotides matching TRBD2. Germline CDR1 SEHNR, CDR2 FQNEAQ (reference sequence). The CDR3 is 17 residues long. Trimming cost V 4 bases and J 4 bases; bases outside gene matches: 14. This CDR3 reads CASSSHLAGGAVETQYF. CDR3 coding DNA: TGTGCCAGCAGCTCCCATCTCGCCGGGGGGGCCGTAGAGACCCAGTACTTC.

This clone is termed medium-sized (0.01 to 0.1%). The chain joins TRBV6-5 to TRBJ2-3; TRBD2 matches at 8 bases. Germline CDR1 is MNHEY and CDR2 is SVGAGI. V gave up 1 base and J gave up 3 bases; unmatched junction bases: 3. This CDR3 contains 15 residues. This CDR3 is CASSYFERGTDTQYF. The CDR3 DNA sequence: TGTGCCAGCAGTTACTTTGAGCGGGGGACAGATACGCAGTATTTT.

This clone has at least ten counts. The CDR3 loop reads CAWSVLGGGDNTEAFF. CDR3 coding DNA: TGTGCCTGGAGTGTATTAGGAGGAGGGGATAACACTGAAGCTTTCTTT. This sequence joins TRBV30 and TRBJ1-1; TRBD1 is a possible D gene (5 bases). This CDR3 region has 16 residues. V dropped 0 bases and J dropped 2 bases, with 16 bases sitting between them. Germline V gene lookup returns CDR1 GTSNPN and CDR2 SVGIG (reference sequence).

This chain connects TRBV9 to TRBJ2-2; D remains ambiguous. V lost 0 bases, J lost 10 bases, and 16 bases lay in between. Germline lookup yields CDR1 SGDLS and CDR2 YYNGEE. CDR3 length: 15 amino acids. The CDR3 DNA follows: TGTGCCAGCAGCGTAGATATAGGGTCCCACGTGGAGCTGTTTTTT. Translated: CASSVDIGSHVELFF.